The 14 T cell receptor beta chains below all came from one sample that was sequenced in a study of regulatory T cells in long-lasting Graves disease listed by TCRdb under 2021. The intended sense of this specimen's time point label: persistent/refractory GD, antithyroid drugs over 5 years with positive TRAb. RNA was extracted from PBMCs in TRIzol for both TCR sequencing and RNA sequencing. The library was prepared using multiplex PCR. Sequencing took place on an Illumina HiSeq 4000. TCR beta libraries were built with iRepertoire HTBI primers and Arm-PCR amplification of CDR3 regions. TCRdb reran the public reads through fastp at Q25 and MiXCR, keeping productive beta chains. Every entry covers one CDR3 protein and lists the most common genes and DNA from its rows. Present in this sample are over 450,000 distinct CDR3 sequences, around a fifth of which were seen just once. The top ten constitute less than 9% of the sample.

The source was peripheral blood mononuclear cells (PBMCs), collected when the disease was refractory, from a patient treated with antithyroid drugs. These receptor sequences come from a female donor with Graves disease.

V usage is TRBV30 and J usage is TRBJ1-2; 8 positions agree with TRBD1. CDR1 GTSNPN and CDR2 SVGIG come from the germline V gene (reference sequence). The V gene end was trimmed by 0 bases and the J gene end by 2 bases; junction bases not matched to a gene: 8. CDR3 length equals 16 residues. For the CDR3, the DNA is TGTGCCTGGAGTGTACTCCCAGGGGGCGAAAACTATGGCTACACCTTC. Translating it yields CAWSVLPGGENYGYTF.

The gene calls are TRBV19 and TRBJ1-4; the D is unclear. The germline gives CDR1 LNHDA, CDR2 SQIVND (reference sequence). V lost 8 bases, J lost 0 bases, and 7 bases lay in between. CDR3 length equals 13 residues. The chain's CDR3 is CASERATNEKLFF. CDR3 nucleotides: TGTGCCAGTGAGCGTGCAACTAATGAAAAACTGTTTTTT.

As regards this clonotype: This may arise from a read error, as a much more abundant clone is one base away. V usage is TRBV28 and J usage is TRBJ2-2, with D tentatively TRBD1 (6 bases). Looked up from germline, CDR1 is MDHEN and CDR2 is SYDVKM. The CDR3 extends over 16 amino acids. V was trimmed by 8 bases and J by 4 bases, leaving 20 bases between them. The CDR3 sequence is CASLTKRAGVTGELFF. The CDR3 nucleotides are TGTGCCAGCCTCACGAAGAGGGCAGGGGTCACCGGGGAGCTGTTTTTT.

This clonotype was picked up a small number of times. This chain uses TRBV6-1 with TRBJ1-1; 10 nucleotides match TRBD1. The germline V gene encodes CDR1 MNHNS and CDR2 SASEGT. The CDR3 has 16 amino acids. J was trimmed by 0 bases and V by 5 bases; bases with no gene match: 6. The CDR3 loop is CASSQGQGLMNTEAFF. In nucleotides, the CDR3 is TGTGCCAGCAGTCAGGGACAGGGGCTAATGAACACTGAAGCTTTCTTT.

This clonotype was counted only a few times. The chain is built from TRBV6-1 and TRBJ2-3, with 8 bases lining up with TRBD1. The CDR3 runs 13 residues. V was clipped by 7 bases and J by 6 bases; unmatched bases: 6. The germline V gene encodes CDR1 MNHNS and CDR2 SASEGT. The CDR3 nucleotides read TGTGCCAGCAAGGCGCAGGGGGCGGATACGCAGTATTTT. Translation gives CASKAQGADTQYF.

This clonotype was detected ten times or more. V and J are TRBV5-6 and TRBJ1-1; a weak D match, TRBD1 (5 bases). Germline lookup yields CDR1 SGHDT and CDR2 YYEEEE. Trimming took off 1 base at V and 5 bases at J, with 18 bases between the two ends. This CDR3 contains 16 residues. This chain's CDR3 is CASSLWDARGSTEAFF. Written as DNA, the CDR3 is TGTGCCAGCAGCTTGTGGGACGCCCGGGGTTCTACTGAAGCTTTCTTT.

This clonotype has a count of ten or more. J is TRBJ1-2 and V is TRBV28; no firm D call. Looked up from germline, CDR1 is MDHEN and CDR2 is SYDVKM. This CDR3 has 14 residues. Trimming took 2 bases from V and 5 from J, leaving 12 bases between them. For the CDR3, the DNA is TGTGCCAGCAGTTTAGGAGGCAGAGATTATGGCTACACCTTC. It specifies CASSLGGRDYGYTF.

The CDR3 nucleotides are TGTGCCAGCAGTGACCCCGGCGAGGGCGAAAAACTGTTTTTT. This codes for CASSDPGEGEKLFF. The chain employs TRBV6-1 and TRBJ1-4; D is unresolved. Germline CDR1 and CDR2: MNHNS and SASEGT. Trimming stripped 3 bases from V and 8 bases from J, with 13 bases between. The CDR3 loop spans 14 amino acids.

This clonotype occurred many times. The J gene is TRBJ2-7, the V gene TRBV12-3 or TRBV12-4; D may be TRBD1 (6 bases). V dropped 2 bases and J dropped 1 base, with 9 bases sitting between them. This CDR3 is built from 14 residues. CDR3 sequence reads: CASSLTGQSYEQYF. CDR3 in DNA: TGTGCCAGCAGTTTAACCGGACAGTCCTACGAGCAGTACTTC.

Points on this clonotype: A read error is the likely source, as a far larger clone sits one nucleotide away. The rearrangement uses TRBV2 and TRBJ1-1; 8 positions agree with TRBD1. Germline V gene lookup returns CDR1 SNHLY and CDR2 FYNNEI. The V and J ends lost 6 bases and 4 bases, in that order; junction bases with no gene match: 13. This CDR3 is 16 amino acids long. The CDR3 DNA is TGTGCCAGCAGCCCTTCCCAGGGGGCTTTGGGCACTGAAGCTTTCTTT. Translated: CASSPSQGALGTEAFF.

This clonotype was picked up many times. One junction end does not reproduce the germline sequence, and a read error may be involved. The chain has TRBV28 and TRBJ1-1, with D perhaps TRBD1 (6 bases). Germline CDR1 reads MDHEN; CDR2 reads SYDVKM. The CDR3 has 14 amino acids. Here the CDR3 DNA reads TGTACCAGCCAACCGGGACACCTGAACACTGAAGCTTTCTTT. The encoded protein is CTSQPGHLNTEAFF.

V usage is TRBV7-9 and J usage is TRBJ2-1; TRBD1 matches 9 bases. V was pared by 7 bases and J by 10 bases, with 14 bases of the junction left unmatched. Germline lookup yields CDR1 SEHNR and CDR2 FQNEAQ (reference sequence). This CDR3 has 15 amino acids. The CDR3 DNA reads as TGTGCCAGCAACCTCCGGACAGGGACAGGGACGGAGCAGTTCTTC. Its protein product is CASNLRTGTGTEQFF.

This chain connects TRBV7-9 to TRBJ1-6, with a possible D match to TRBD1 (5 bases). CDR1 is SEHNR and CDR2 is FQNEAQ in the germline V gene (reference sequence). Trimming removed 7 bases from V and 7 bases from J, with 11 bases in between. The CDR3 loop spans 13 amino acids. Here the CDR3 reads CASTRDLNSPLHF. CDR3 in DNA: TGTGCCAGCACCCGGGACCTAAATTCACCCCTCCACTTT.

This chain links TRBV19 with TRBJ2-7; 9 nucleotides agree with TRBD2. V shed 6 bases, J shed 0 bases, and the junction held 6 bases outside the gene matches. This CDR3 has 15 residues. Germline lookup yields CDR1 LNHDA and CDR2 SQIVND (reference sequence). In DNA, the CDR3 is TGTGCCAGTAGAGTAGTAGCGGGAGTCTCCTACGAGCAGTACTTC. The encoded protein is CASRVVAGVSYEQYF.